This TCR beta chain was retrieved from a study of cytomegalovirus exposure and HLA in healthy donors. Study-wide points: Apart from CMV serostatus, no immune exposure information was available.

Germline CDR1 and CDR2: SGHAT and FQDESV (reference sequence). CDR3 size: 16 residues. J gave up 1 base and V 6 bases, and 11 bases lay outside the gene matches. About this clone itself: No antigen is known for it.

With 60 Vbeta and 13 Jbeta primers, the PCR was carried out. The protocol was immunoSEQ multiplex PCR, while the TCRdb copy is restricted to in-frame clones and leaves out a portion. The top ten clones hold under 5.5% of a sample with about 97,000 clones, around 81% of them seen once. Source material: PBMCs. The rearrangement links TRBV11-1 to TRBJ1-1; TRBD1 matches at 7 bases. The TCR sequence derives from a man aged 40-49 years in good health and CMV-seropositive. In nucleotides, the CDR3 is TGTGCCAGCAGGAGGGGACAGACAGATAAGAACACTGAAGCTTTCTTT. Amino acid sequence: CASRRGQTDKNTEAFF.